This T cell receptor (beta chain) comes out of a study of Ad26.COV2.S vaccination and SARS-CoV-2 variants. As to treatment: roughly 19 received Ad26.COV2.S at low or high dose, single or two shots; about 5 received placebo; per-sample allocation not given. Samples analyzed were those drawn on day 63 after the first vaccine or placebo injection. This CDR3 contains 16 residues. J lost 6 bases, V lost 3 bases, and 8 bases had no gene match. Germline V CDR1 and CDR2: MDHEN, SYDVKM. This table comes from immunoSEQ multiplex PCR, and its TCRdb copy is limited to in-frame clones, with some not included. The data show some 340,000 clones, with around 81% seen just once and 2% to 2.5% held by the top ten.

The material sequenced was peripheral blood, taken in a trial of Ad26.COV2.S vaccine versus placebo. This receptor was taken from a person aged 18 to 65 who received the Ad26.COV2.S COVID-19 vaccine or a placebo. This chain links TRBV28 with TRBJ1-6; 7 nucleotides line up with TRBD1. The CDR3 DNA reads as TGTGCCAGCAGTTTGGAGGGGGCCGTCTCTAATTCACCCCTCCACTTT. This gives the protein CASSLEGAVSNSPLHF.